A single sample is the source of the 2 T cell receptor beta chains below, sequenced in a study of blood T cell repertoires in COVID-19. Sequenced by immunoSEQ multiplex PCR; TCRdb stores in-frame clones only, minus some. The top ten hold roughly 0.72% of the sample, which has approximately 470,000 clones, 87% seen once. The source material was PBMCs or T cells enriched from blood (not recorded which). All receptors come from a woman younger than 35 who had recovered from COVID-19.

This sequence joins TRBV28 and TRBJ1-2; D is perhaps TRBD1 (6 bases). Trimming removed 8 bases from V and 0 bases from J, with 22 bases in between. CDR3 length: 17 residues. Germline CDR1 reads MDHEN; CDR2 reads SYDVKM. CDR3 sequence reads: CASLPAGNQGTNYGYTF. Here the CDR3 DNA reads TGTGCCAGCCTACCCGCCGGCAATCAGGGGACTAACTATGGCTACACCTTC.

The chain recombines TRBV2 with TRBJ1-2; 7 bases match TRBD1. The CDR3 is 12 residues long. V was pared by 4 bases and J by 8 bases, with 4 bases of the junction left unmatched. Germline V CDR1 and CDR2: SNHLY, FYNNEI. In nucleotides, the CDR3 is TGTGCCAGCAGTGGCAGGGGGGAAGGCTACACCTTC. It codes for CASSGRGEGYTF.